These 16 T cell receptor beta chains were all obtained from the same sample, sequenced in a study of radiation and T cells in renal cell carcinoma. Only in-frame clones appear in the TCRdb table, and some are missing; sequencing was by immunoSEQ multiplex PCR. The sample gives about 83,000 clones, less than 90% of which show up once; more than 2% is in the top ten. Time point given: blood 4 weeks post-SBRT, at nephrectomy. The sample's treatment: 15 Gy SBRT to primary tumor, nephrectomy 4 weeks later. Sequences were derived from blood, sampled from a patient whose treatment included radiotherapy and nephrectomy. Receptors were obtained from a woman aged 55-69 years with renal cell carcinoma.

The chain links TRBV2 to TRBJ2-4; D call uncertain. The CDR3 totals 11 residues. The V gene lost 4 bases and the J gene lost 5 bases, with 3 bases spanning the gap. Germline V gene data show CDR1 as SNHLY and CDR2 as FYNNEI. The CDR3 reads CASSVQNIQYF. Written as DNA, the CDR3 is TGTGCCAGCAGTGTTCAAAACATTCAGTACTTC.

There are a few counts of this clone. The gene calls are TRBV5-6 and TRBJ1-2; D unresolved. Germline CDR1 is SGHDT and CDR2 is YYEEEE. The CDR3 sequence is 15 residues long. The V gene lost 0 bases and the J gene lost 7 bases, with 16 bases spanning the gap. Written as DNA, the CDR3 is TGTGCCAGCAGCTTGGGCGTCTTCGGGGAGGCTGGCTACACCTTC. Its protein product is CASSLGVFGEAGYTF.

V is TRBV5-1 and J is TRBJ2-7; D may correspond to TRBD1 or TRBD2 (5 bases each). There are 14 residues in the CDR3. V was shortened by 2 bases and J by 2 bases, with 11 bases between the two germline ends. CDR1 and CDR2 (germline): SGHRS, YFSETQ. CDR3 nucleotides: TGCGCCAGCAGCTTCGCCAGGGACCCCTACGAGCAGTACTTC. Translated: CASSFARDPYEQYF.

The gene calls are TRBV7-2 and TRBJ1-3; D not resolved. Germline values: CDR1 SGHTA, CDR2 FQGNSA. Between the trimmed V and J ends, which lost 5 bases and 5 bases, there was a span of 13 bases. The CDR3 is made up of 14 amino acids. CDR3 sequence reads: CASSVPGTRNTIYF. The CDR3 DNA sequence: TGTGCCAGCAGCGTTCCGGGAACAAGAAACACCATATATTTT. The variable domain in full, completed from reference TRBV7-2 and TRBJ1-3, reads GAGVSQSPSNKVTEKGKDVELRCDPISGHTALYWYRQSLGQGLEFLIYFQGNSAPDKSGLPSDRFSAERTGGSVSTLTIQRTQQEDSAVYLCASSVPGTRNTIYFGEGSWLTVV.

Note on this clone: Mismatch with germline at one junction end may stem from a read error. The genes are TRBV7-9 and TRBJ1-2, with TRBD1 as a possible D gene (6 bases). The CDR3 runs 13 residues. Germline assignment: CDR1 SEHNR and CDR2 FQNEAQ (reference sequence). The chain's CDR3 is CASRLGTSYGYTF. Written as DNA, the CDR3 is TGTGCCAGCAGGTTAGGGACATCCTATGGCTACACCTTC.

The CDR3 sequence: CASSPDSGGWGYTF. CDR3 sequence (DNA): TGTGCCAGCAGCCCGGACTCCGGAGGGTGGGGCTACACCTTC. The chain links TRBV5-5 to TRBJ1-2; unclear D gene. The CDR3 runs 14 residues. Germline V gene lookup returns CDR1 SGHKS and CDR2 YYEKEE (reference sequence). V lost 4 bases, J lost 8 bases, and 18 bases lay in between.

The V and J genes are TRBV6-1 and TRBJ1-6; TRBD1 aligns across 7 bases. V gave up 6 bases and J gave up 8 bases; unmatched junction bases: 7. CDR1 is MNHNS, CDR2 SASEGT, per germline. The CDR3 is 14 amino acids. The CDR3 DNA reads as TGTGCCAGCAGCCTGACAGGGCTGGATTCACCCCTCCACTTT. Translation: CASSLTGLDSPLHF.

V is TRBV4-2 and J is TRBJ2-1; TRBD2 matches at 11 bases. The germline CDR1 and CDR2 sequences are LGHNA and YNFKEQ. The ends lost 3 bases at V and 8 bases at J; junction bases unmatched: 9. This CDR3 has 16 residues. CDR3 in DNA: TGTGCCAGCAGCCAGGGAGGGACTAGCGGTCTCTATGAGCAGTTCTTC. The encoded protein is CASSQGGTSGLYEQFF.

This clone was seen a handful of times. The genes are TRBV10-3 and TRBJ1-1, with D perhaps TRBD1 (5 bases). The CDR3 has 13 residues. Germline CDR1 and CDR2: ENHRY and SYGVKD. The ends were cut back, 4 bases at V and 2 bases at J, with 8 bases in the middle. In nucleotides, the CDR3 is TGTGCCATCAGTGGGGGGAGAAACACTGAAGCTTTCTTT. This translates into CAISGGRNTEAFF.

J is TRBJ1-1 and V is TRBV4-3; D remains ambiguous. This CDR3 is built from 16 residues. Germline V lookup: CDR1 LGHNA, CDR2 YSLEER. Trimming took off 1 base at V and 0 bases at J, with 12 bases between the two ends. The CDR3 DNA is TGCGCCAGCAGCCAAGGGGAACACCTCATGAACACTGAAGCTTTCTTT. As protein: CASSQGEHLMNTEAFF.

The chain links TRBV5-4 to TRBJ2-7; D may correspond to TRBD1 or TRBD2 (6 bases each). The CDR3 runs to 12 residues. Per germline, CDR1 SGHNT and CDR2 YYREEE (reference sequence). Trimming took 4 bases from V and 2 from J, leaving 7 bases between them. This CDR3 reads CASSGGPYEQYF. As DNA, the CDR3 is TGTGCCAGCAGCGGGGGGCCCTACGAGCAGTACTTC.

The rearrangement links TRBV28 to TRBJ1-4; unclear D gene. Germline CDR1 is MDHEN and CDR2 is SYDVKM. V gave up 11 bases and J gave up 3 bases, with 13 bases separating them. CDR3 length: 13 amino acids. CDR3 nucleotide sequence: TGTGCCCTGGCTGCGTCAGCTAATGAAAAACTGTTTTTT. This encodes CALAASANEKLFF.

The chain combines TRBV6-5 with TRBJ2-7; TRBD2 matches at 9 bases. In germline, CDR1 is MNHEY, CDR2 SVGAGI. This CDR3 spans 14 amino acids. J lost 6 bases, V lost 4 bases, and 7 bases had no gene match. In DNA, the CDR3 is TGTGCCAGCAGTTCCGCTAGCGGGAATCCCGAGCAGTACTTC. Its translation: CASSSASGNPEQYF.

The rearrangement joins TRBV28 to TRBJ1-5; perhaps TRBD1 as D (5 bases). Germline loops: CDR1 MDHEN, CDR2 SYDVKM. V lost 8 bases to trimming and J lost 2 bases, with 10 bases between them. The CDR3 has 13 amino acids. CDR3 bases: TGTGCCAGCTACGCGGGGGGCAATCAGCCCCAGCATTTT. Its protein product is CASYAGGNQPQHF.

The chain carries TRBV28 and TRBJ2-1; D is possibly TRBD1 (6 bases). This CDR3 contains 15 residues. V lost 3 bases and J lost 2, with 11 bases in between. CDR1 is MDHEN and CDR2 is SYDVKM in the germline V gene. This chain's CDR3 is CASSLQGKAYNEQFF. The CDR3, as DNA: TGTGCCAGCAGTTTGCAGGGGAAGGCCTACAATGAGCAGTTCTTC.

The chain couples TRBV6-6 to TRBJ2-3, with D tentatively TRBD2 (7 bases). The V end lost 6 bases, the J end lost 3 bases, and 13 bases lay between the germline ends. Germline V gene lookup returns CDR1 MNHNY and CDR2 SVGAGI (reference sequence). This CDR3 contains 14 residues. The CDR3 sequence is CASREGGPTDTQYF. The CDR3, as DNA: TGTGCCAGCAGGGAGGGGGGGCCGACAGATACGCAGTATTTT.